Below are 27 T cell receptor beta chains sequenced from a single sample in a study of regulatory T cells in long-lasting Graves disease. Arm-PCR of CDR3 regions with iRepertoire HTBI primers generated TCR beta libraries. One entry per CDR3 protein, called by TCRdb with MiXCR from the multiplex PCR reads. Among roughly 420,000 distinct CDR3 sequences listed, about 16% were seen once. The time point: newly diagnosed GD, antithyroid drugs for less than 3 months. Following extraction of RNA from PBMCs, that RNA was used to make the TCR library. The sample was also linked to a second study, of T cells in Graves' hyperthyroidism and ophthalmopathy.

This specimen was peripheral blood mononuclear cells (PBMCs), taken at new diagnosis, from a patient treated with antithyroid drugs. The receptors shown here come from a woman younger than 35 with Graves disease.

The V call is TRBV19, the J call TRBJ2-1, with TRBD1 matching 7 bases. The junction had 16 bases not matched to a gene; V was cut back by 4 bases and J by 13 bases. There are 15 residues in the CDR3. Germline V gene sequence: CDR1 LNHDA, CDR2 SQIVND (reference sequence). CDR3 amino acids: CASSRVQGLMETQFF. Written as DNA, the CDR3 is TGTGCCAGTAGTAGGGTACAGGGGTTAATGGAGACCCAGTTCTTC.

As regards this clonotype: A much more abundant neighbour one base away suggests this may be a read error. The chain has TRBV11-2 and TRBJ1-1; D gene uncertain. The V and J ends lost 4 bases and 11 bases respectively, with 17 bases between them. Per the germline V gene, CDR1 is SGHAT and CDR2 is FQNNGV. The CDR3 length is 13 residues. Here the CDR3 reads CASSSFQRQWAFF. CDR3 nucleotide sequence: TGTGCCAGCAGCTCATTTCAGCGCCAGTGGGCTTTCTTT.

This clonotype was counted ten times or more. The V gene is TRBV5-1, the J gene TRBJ2-3; 7 nucleotides match TRBD2. This CDR3 contains 17 residues. V lost 0 bases, J lost 2 bases, and 9 bases stayed unmatched. Germline lookup yields CDR1 SGHRS and CDR2 YFSETQ. The CDR3 loop reads CASSLATSAGDTDTQYF. The CDR3 DNA follows: TGCGCCAGCAGCTTGGCCACTAGCGCGGGGGACACAGATACGCAGTATTTT.

This clonotype came up many times. This CDR3 is CASSVGQGFFPYEQYF. CDR3 nucleotides: TGTGCCAGCAGCGTAGGTCAGGGGTTTTTCCCCTACGAGCAGTACTTC. This sequence joins TRBV9 and TRBJ2-7; TRBD1 is a possible D gene (6 bases). The CDR3 has 16 amino acids. Germline loops: CDR1 SGDLS, CDR2 YYNGEE. V lost 0 bases and J lost 2, with 15 bases in between.

V and J are TRBV4-1 and TRBJ1-2; tentatively, D is TRBD1 (6 bases). The CDR3 sequence is 14 residues long. Trimming removed 6 bases from V and 4 bases from J, with 15 bases in between. Germline loops: CDR1 MGHRA, CDR2 YSYEKL. The CDR3 region is CASSSLGGSYGYTF. The DNA for the CDR3 is TGCGCCAGCAGTTCTTTGGGGGGCAGCTATGGCTACACCTTC.

With regard to this clonotype: It differs at one base from a far larger clone, so likely a read error. The chain recombines TRBV6-1 with TRBJ2-5; D is perhaps TRBD2 (8 bases). This CDR3 is built from 16 residues. Germline V gene sequence: CDR1 MNHNS, CDR2 SASEGT. The V end was cut by 1 base, the J end by 11 bases, with 23 bases between. Written as DNA, the CDR3 is TGTGCCAGCAGTGAAGACGTAGCGGGGACAGACAATGAGCAGTACTTC. Translation: CASSEDVAGTDNEQYF.

This clonotype has a count of ten or more. This chain uses TRBV28 with TRBJ2-7; D tentatively reads TRBD1 or TRBD2 (5 bases each). Germline V gene lookup returns CDR1 MDHEN and CDR2 SYDVKM. CDR3 length equals 15 residues. V lost 5 bases and J lost 2, with 16 bases in between. This chain's CDR3 is CASSLDRDGPYEQYF. In DNA, the CDR3 is TGTGCCAGCAGTCTCGACCGGGACGGGCCCTACGAGCAGTACTTC. The full variable domain, completed using reference TRBV28 and TRBJ2-7, is DVKVTQSSRYLVKRTGEKVFLECVQDMDHENMFWYRQDPGLGLRLIYFSYDVKMKEKGDIPEGYSVSREKKERFSLILESASTNQTSMYLCASSLDRDGPYEQYFGPGTRLTVT.

CDR3 bases: TGCAGCGTTGAGGGGCAGGGGAACACAGATACGCAGTATTTT. As protein: CSVEGQGNTDTQYF. The chain joins TRBV29-1 to TRBJ2-3, with a tentative D call TRBD1 (6 bases). The CDR3 has 14 residues. Between the trimmed V and J ends, which lost 3 bases and 2 bases, there was a span of 12 bases. The germline gives CDR1 SQVTM, CDR2 ANQGSEA.

This CDR3 reads CASSTGLAGGGETQYF. The CDR3 DNA is TGTGCCAGTAGTACGGGACTAGCGGGAGGCGGGGAGACCCAGTACTTC. The chain combines TRBV19 with TRBJ2-5, with 15 nucleotides matching TRBD2. This CDR3 comprises 16 residues. Looked up from germline, CDR1 is LNHDA and CDR2 is SQIVND (reference sequence). Trimming cost V 4 bases and J 5 bases; bases outside gene matches: 5. Together with reference TRBV19 and TRBJ2-5, the CDR3 gives the full variable domain: DGGITQSPKYLFRKEGQNVTLSCEQNLNHDAMYWYRQDPGQGLRLIYYSQIVNDFQKGDIAEGYSVSREKKESFPLTVTSAQKNPTAFYLCASSTGLAGGGETQYFGPGTRLLVL.

This clonotype showed up many times. The rearrangement uses TRBV28 and TRBJ2-3, with a tentative D call TRBD2 (5 bases). The germline V gene encodes CDR1 MDHEN and CDR2 SYDVKM. This CDR3 has 15 residues. The V end lost 2 bases, the J end lost 2 bases, and 11 bases lay between the germline ends. The CDR3 reads CASSLPDYYTDTQYF. CDR3 coding DNA: TGTGCCAGCAGTTTACCCGACTATTACACAGATACGCAGTATTTT.

This clonotype was recorded at least ten times. The gene calls are TRBV11-2 and TRBJ2-5, with D perhaps matching TRBD2 (6 bases). V lost 3 bases and J 2 bases, leaving 13 bases between the germline ends. Germline values: CDR1 SGHAT, CDR2 FQNNGV. This CDR3 contains 15 residues. CDR3 nucleotide sequence: TGTGCCAGCAGCTTCTCCGTGGGGGGTCAAGAGACCCAGTACTTC. It codes for CASSFSVGGQETQYF.

This clonotype was seen repeatedly, ten times or more. CDR3 DNA sequence: TGTGCCAGCAGCTCTAGAAGACTAGCGGGAGGCCGGTTCTACGAGCAGTACTTC. Translating gives CASSSRRLAGGRFYEQYF. The chain links TRBV5-5 to TRBJ2-7, with 13 bases that match TRBD2. V dropped 3 bases and J dropped 3; count of bases not matched to a gene: 12. Germline-derived CDR1 and CDR2 are SGHKS and YYEKEE (reference sequence). CDR3 length equals 18 residues.

The V and J genes are TRBV20-1 and TRBJ1-6, with TRBD1 matching over 8 bases. This CDR3 has 14 amino acids. The V segment lost 6 bases and the J segment 5 bases; nucleotides outside the gene matches: 6. Looked up from germline, CDR1 is DFQATT and CDR2 is SNEGSKA (reference sequence). The CDR3 region has the DNA TGCAGTGCGTCGGACAGGGCAAATAATTCACCCCTCCACTTT. Its protein is CSASDRANNSPLHF.

This clonotype was counted at least ten times. The CDR3 DNA reads as TGCGCCAGCAGCCAGGGAGAGAACACTGAAGCTTTCTTT. Protein: CASSQGENTEAFF. This sequence joins TRBV10-2 and TRBJ1-1, with a possible D match to TRBD1 (5 bases). The V end was cut by 6 bases, the J end by 1 base, with 9 bases between. Germline assignment: CDR1 WSHSY and CDR2 SAAADI. The CDR3 has 13 residues.

This chain joins TRBV6-1 and TRBJ1-3; maybe TRBD1 (5 bases). V dropped 4 bases and J dropped 0 bases, with 10 bases sitting between them. The CDR3 runs to 15 residues. Looked up from germline, CDR1 is MNHNS and CDR2 is SASEGT. The CDR3 nucleotides read TGTGCCAGCAGTGTCGACAGATTCTCTGGAAACACCATATATTTT. As protein: CASSVDRFSGNTIYF.

This clonotype was picked up many times. V usage is TRBV13 and J usage is TRBJ2-7; D not certain. CDR1 PRHDT and CDR2 FYEKMQ come from the germline V gene (reference sequence). V lost 3 bases and J lost 6, with 9 bases in between. This CDR3 spans 12 amino acids. The CDR3 sequence: CASSFGLGEQYF. CDR3 nucleotides: TGTGCCAGCAGCTTTGGGCTGGGCGAGCAGTACTTC.

DNA for the CDR3: TGTGCTAGTGCCCCGGGGAAGGTAGGACTAGCGGGAAACACCGGGGAGCTGTTTTTT. Translated, it gives CASAPGKVGLAGNTGELFF. This chain uses TRBV12-5 with TRBJ2-2; TRBD2 matches 12 bases. Germline CDR1 is LGHNT and CDR2 is FRNRAP. The J segment lost 2 bases and the V segment lost 7 bases, leaving 14 bases of the junction unmatched. This CDR3 comprises 19 residues.

The chain carries TRBV5-1 and TRBJ2-1; 7 bases are a match to TRBD1. The CDR3 is 14 residues long. Germline trimming cut 6 bases from V and 4 bases from J; bases unmatched to any gene: 7. Germline CDR1 is SGHRS and CDR2 is YFSETQ. The CDR3 reads CASTLGTEYNEQFF. The CDR3 nucleotides are TGCGCCAGCACCCTGGGGACAGAGTACAATGAGCAGTTCTTC.

This clonotype was seen a few times. The chain is built from TRBV28 and TRBJ2-7, with D unclear. Germline values: CDR1 MDHEN, CDR2 SYDVKM. This CDR3 is built from 17 residues. Trimming removed 4 bases at V and 1 base at J, with 20 bases between. CDR3 loop: CASSYPPVSPRSYEQYF. CDR3 sequence (DNA): TGTGCCAGCAGTTACCCCCCGGTCTCCCCCAGGTCCTACGAGCAGTACTTC.

Comments on this clonotype: With a much larger clone just one base away, this may be a read error. V gene TRBV5-1 combines with J gene TRBJ2-7, with 11 bases that match TRBD2. J was trimmed by 7 bases and V by 4 bases; bases with no gene match: 19. The CDR3 loop spans 18 amino acids. The V gene's germline CDR1 is SGHRS and CDR2 YFSETQ. CDR3 DNA: TGCGCCAGCAGCCCCGAGGTAGCGGGAGGGCCTCCCTACAATGAGCAGTACTTC. It is translated as CASSPEVAGGPPYNEQYF.

This sequence joins TRBV30 and TRBJ2-5; D tentatively reads TRBD1 or TRBD2 (5 bases each). V was cut by 0 bases and J by 5 bases, with 16 bases left in between. The CDR3 has 15 amino acids. CDR1 and CDR2 (germline): GTSNPN, SVGIG (reference sequence). The CDR3 is CAWSVLGTGGETQYF. The CDR3 DNA follows: TGTGCCTGGAGTGTATTGGGGACCGGCGGGGAGACCCAGTACTTC.

A few counts support this clonotype. V and J are TRBV28 and TRBJ2-6; TRBD2 matches 8 bases. CDR1 is MDHEN, CDR2 SYDVKM, per germline. The J segment lost 0 bases and the V segment lost 8 bases, leaving 6 bases of the junction unmatched. This CDR3 contains 16 residues. In nucleotides, the CDR3 is TGTGCCAGCCGAGGTGCGGGAGGCTCTGGGGCCAACGTCCTGACTTTC. Translation: CASRGAGGSGANVLTF. The whole variable domain, remainder taken from reference TRBV28 and TRBJ2-6, is DVKVTQSSRYLVKRTGEKVFLECVQDMDHENMFWYRQDPGLGLRLIYFSYDVKMKEKGDIPEGYSVSREKKERFSLILESASTNQTSMYLCASRGAGGSGANVLTFGAGSRLTVL.

This clonotype has a handful of counts. V usage is TRBV3-1 and J usage is TRBJ2-1, with D tentatively TRBD2 (5 bases). The DNA end favors TRBJ2-5, so the J call may be wrong. CDR1 is LGHDT and CDR2 is YNNKEL in the germline V gene (reference sequence). CDR3 length: 17 residues. In DNA form, the CDR3 reads TGTGCCAGCAGCCAAGGGGATACGGGAATAATCCAAGAGACCCAGTACTTC. Its protein is CASSQGDTGIIQETQYF.

In its sample, this clonotype was seen a few times. The rearrangement links TRBV5-5 to TRBJ2-7, with 7 bases identical to TRBD1. V lost 2 bases and J lost 2; bases outside the gene matches: 7. This CDR3 spans 15 amino acids. In germline, CDR1 is SGHKS, CDR2 YYEKEE (reference sequence). CDR3 bases: TGTGCCAGCAGCTTCCGGGACAGCGGACCCTACGAGCAGTACTTC. Its translation: CASSFRDSGPYEQYF.

This clonotype has a count of ten or more. This rearrangement joins TRBV28 to TRBJ2-6; TRBD2 agrees at 10 bases. Germline V lookup: CDR1 MDHEN, CDR2 SYDVKM. Trimming removed 8 bases from V and 2 bases from J; junction bases left unmatched: 3. The CDR3 is 15 residues long. The CDR3 region has the DNA TGTGCCAGCTCTAGCGGGAGTGCTGGGGCCAACGTCCTGACTTTC. It codes for CASSSGSAGANVLTF.

Remarks on this clonotype: This may be a read error: a much more frequent sequence differs by one nucleotide. The chain links TRBV7-2 to TRBJ1-1, with unresolved D. The CDR3 consists of 14 residues. Trimming cost V 3 bases and J 10 bases, with 18 bases left between them. CDR1 is SGHTA and CDR2 is FQGNSA in the germline V gene. Here the CDR3 reads CASSFARGFVGAFF. The CDR3 DNA reads TGTGCCAGCAGCTTCGCTAGAGGGTTCGTAGGAGCTTTCTTT. Supplemented by reference TRBV7-2 and TRBJ1-1, the full variable domain reads GAGVSQSPSNKVTEKGKDVELRCDPISGHTALYWYRQSLGQGLEFLIYFQGNSAPDKSGLPSDRFSAERTGGSVSTLTIQRTQQEDSAVYLCASSFARGFVGAFFGQGTRLTVV.

In this sample, this clonotype turned up many times. The chain carries TRBV18 and TRBJ2-7; tentatively, D is TRBD1 or TRBD2 (6 bases each). The germline CDR1 and CDR2 sequences are KGHSH and LQKENI. The CDR3 covers 14 residues. Trimming removed 2 bases at V and 6 bases at J, with 14 bases between. The CDR3 nucleotides are TGTGCCAGCTCACCATCATCGGGGGCTGTCGAGCAGTACTTC. Protein product: CASSPSSGAVEQYF.